This record covers a single TCR beta chain. Its antigen is still unknown. This sample was included in a study of identical twins. Per germline, CDR1 WSHSY and CDR2 SAAADI. The junction had 17 bases not matched to a gene; V was cut back by 8 bases and J by 5 bases. The CDR3 consists of 17 residues. TCRdb itself ran the 5' RACE reads through MiXCR, one entry per CDR3 protein. The sample holds a few hundred thousand distinct CDR3 sequences, around 8.3% seen once. Study results and limitations: Weaker excess twin sharing was seen among beta out-of-frame sequences. It was cross-sectional statistical analysis, not following the same donors, that the conclusions relied on. It was possible that invariant MAIT and iNKT cells partly confounded the zero-insertion analyses.

These data were also reused for a study on yellow fever vaccine responses in identical twins. That work adds: Twin vaccine T cell responses reportedly seemed partly convergent, partly personalized.

The V gene is TRBV10-2, the J gene TRBJ2-1, with 8 bases identical to TRBD2. The sequence was collected from a woman aged 18-29 years in good health. The material sequenced was CD8+ T cells sorted from blood. The CDR3, as DNA: TGCGCCAGCGCTATACCCCGGGGGGGCCTTGGGGACAATGAGCAGTTCTTC. It is translated as CASAIPRGGLGDNEQFF.